Listed here are 6 T cell receptor beta chains from one sample, sequenced in a study of cytomegalovirus exposure and HLA in healthy donors (dated by TCRdb to 2016 to 2017). The library was built by means of the immunoSEQ multiplex PCR assay. The table was pulled from immuneACCESS by TCRdb, which kept in-frame rearrangements only. Such tables lose some clones; where checked, under half of the loss comes from unresolved V genes, and the rest has no known cause. The sample table shows some 220,000 clones, and around 90% are seen once. The top ten hold more than 1% of the sample. The specimen sequenced was PBMCs. The receptor set was obtained from a woman aged 18 to 35 in good health and CMV-seronegative.

The table lists this clone with many counts. The chain uses TRBV7-9 and TRBJ2-1; 14 nucleotides line up with TRBD2. From germline, CDR1 is SEHNR and CDR2 FQNEAQ (reference sequence). J was trimmed by 9 bases and V by 5 bases; bases with no gene match: 6. This CDR3 contains 15 residues. The CDR3 is CASSRGTSGRLEQFF. CDR3 nucleotides: TGTGCCAGCAGCCGAGGGACTAGCGGGAGACTTGAGCAGTTCTTC.

The chain is built from TRBV28 and TRBJ2-7, with a weak D call TRBD1 (5 bases). CDR1 and CDR2 (germline): MDHEN, SYDVKM. The CDR3 runs 15 residues. The V end lost 5 bases, the J end lost 2 bases, and 16 bases lay between the germline ends. CDR3 in DNA: TGTGCCAGCAGTAGCCGCAGGGTATTTCCCTACGAGCAGTACTTC. As protein: CASSSRRVFPYEQYF.

This clone was counted a single time. The chain carries TRBV5-4 and TRBJ1-1, with D tentatively TRBD1 (6 bases). The ends were cut back, 6 bases at V and 4 bases at J, with 16 bases in the middle. The CDR3 has 14 amino acids. Germline V gene sequence: CDR1 SGHNT, CDR2 YYREEE (reference sequence). CDR3 DNA: TGTGCCAGCATGTTAGAGGAAGGGGGCACTGAAGCTTTCTTT. Translated: CASMLEEGGTEAFF.

The rearrangement links TRBV6-1 to TRBJ1-1; D remains ambiguous. The CDR3 runs to 13 residues. V shed 3 bases and J shed 0 bases, with 5 bases lying between them. CDR1 MNHNS and CDR2 SASEGT come from the germline V gene. The CDR3 reads CASSDRMNTEAFF. Here the CDR3 DNA reads TGTGCCAGCAGTGACAGAATGAACACTGAAGCTTTCTTT.

This clone was observed a single time. The chain links TRBV5-6 to TRBJ2-7, with a tentative D call TRBD1 (5 bases). Germline CDR1 is SGHDT and CDR2 is YYEEEE. Trimming took 4 bases from V and 7 from J, leaving 21 bases between them. This CDR3 spans 15 amino acids. CDR3 amino acids: CASSHSGAAAGEQYF. The CDR3 DNA sequence: TGTGCCAGCAGCCATTCTGGGGCAGCCGCCGGGGAGCAGTACTTC. The full variable domain, its missing parts supplied by reference TRBV5-6 and TRBJ2-7, is DAGVTQSPTHLIKTRGQQVTLRCSPKSGHDTVSWYQQALGQGPQFIFQYYEEEERQRGNFPDRFSGHQFPNYSSELNVNALLLGDSALYLCASSHSGAAAGEQYFGPGTRLTVT.

The chain joins TRBV6-1 to TRBJ2-7, with TRBD2 as a possible D gene (5 bases). This CDR3 is 12 amino acids long. CDR1 MNHNS and CDR2 SASEGT come from the germline V gene. The V and J ends lost 11 bases and 3 bases respectively, with 14 bases between them. CDR3 in amino acids: CAGRERHYEQYF. The CDR3 nucleotides read TGTGCCGGGAGAGAACGTCACTACGAGCAGTACTTC.